This TCR beta chain was sequenced in a study of tumor-infiltrating lymphocytes in localized non-small cell lung cancer. For the study at large: Some samples were collected after neoadjuvant chemotherapy; smokers, never-smokers and several histologies were included. From each patient, both tumor and uninvolved lung, non-adjacent to tumor, were sampled. Broader study findings: TCRbeta sequencing showed higher T cell infiltration in tumors than uninvolved lung. Tumor T-cell fraction was not associated with recurrence-free survival.

Trimming removed 5 bases from V and 1 base from J, with 14 bases in between. The CDR3 has 15 amino acids. Germline V gene data show CDR1 as SNHLY and CDR2 as FYNNEI. Only in-frame clones appear in the TCRdb table, and some are missing; sequencing was by immunoSEQ multiplex PCR. The top ten clones hold less than 25% of a sample with 9,500 to 10,000 clones, less than 75% of them seen once. With respect to this clone: Antigen: not known.

The sequence derives from a human donor with non-small cell lung cancer. Source material: lung tumor tissue. This chain uses TRBV2 with TRBJ1-1; D may be TRBD1 (5 bases). In DNA, the CDR3 is TGTGCCAGCAGTCCAGGGTACGCGGGGAACACTGAAGCTTTCTTT. Translated, it gives CASSPGYAGNTEAFF. The full variable domain, in which reference TRBV2 and TRBJ1-1 provide the parts outside the CDR3, is EPEVTQTPSHQVTQMGQEVILRCVPISNHLYFYWYRQILGQKVEFLVSFYNNEISEKSEIFDDQFSVERPDGSNFTLKIRSTKLEDSAMYFCASSPGYAGNTEAFFGQGTRLTVV.